The 22 T cell receptor beta chains given below trace back to one sample, sequenced in a study of blood T cell repertoires in COVID-19 (dated by TCRdb to about 2020). Library preparation was by the immunoSEQ multiplex PCR assay. TCRdb limited this immuneACCESS table to in-frame rearrangements with V and J called. A share of clones is missing; checked studies link under half to unresolved V genes, and the rest is unexplained. For this sample there are a few hundred thousand clones; 87% appear just once. The top ten constitute 6% to 7% of the sample. The material sequenced was PBMCs or T cells enriched from blood (not recorded which). The receptors here all came from a woman between 40 and 50 years old who had recovered from COVID-19.

The chain carries TRBV19 and TRBJ1-1; D perhaps matches TRBD1 (6 bases). CDR3 length equals 15 residues. The germline CDR1 and CDR2 sequences are LNHDA and SQIVND (reference sequence). Trimming stripped 5 bases from V and 0 bases from J, with 13 bases between. CDR3 sequence reads: CASSFQGSMNTEAFF. DNA for the CDR3: TGTGCCAGTAGTTTCCAGGGGAGCATGAACACTGAAGCTTTCTTT.

The chain recombines TRBV4-1 with TRBJ2-1; D remains ambiguous. Germline V gene data show CDR1 as MGHRA and CDR2 as YSYEKL. CDR3 length: 15 residues. V was trimmed by 5 bases and J by 0 bases, leaving 11 bases between them. The CDR3 region is CASSLITSSYNEQFF. In nucleotides, the CDR3 is TGCGCCAGCAGCTTAATTACCAGCTCCTACAATGAGCAGTTCTTC.

The chain couples TRBV30 to TRBJ2-7; 7 positions match TRBD1. This CDR3 is 14 amino acids long. Looked up from germline, CDR1 is GTSNPN and CDR2 is SVGIG (reference sequence). Trimming took 1 base from V and 5 from J; bases not matched to a gene: 8. The CDR3, as DNA: TGTGCCTGGAGTGGACAGGGTCTATCGGACGAGCAGTACTTC. Protein product: CAWSGQGLSDEQYF.

This clone was found once. The chain recombines TRBV4-3 with TRBJ1-5; 8 positions match TRBD1. Germline assignment: CDR1 LGHNA and CDR2 YSLEER. J was trimmed by 4 bases and V by 3 bases; bases with no gene match: 5. This CDR3 contains 15 residues. CDR3 amino acids: CASSHGTGQNQPQHF. The CDR3 DNA follows: TGCGCCAGCAGCCACGGGACAGGCCAAAATCAGCCCCAGCATTTT.

The chain links TRBV25-1 to TRBJ2-3, with no clear D. Germline-derived CDR1 and CDR2 are MGHDK and SYGVNS. This CDR3 comprises 13 residues. V was pared by 5 bases and J by 2 bases, with 8 bases between. The CDR3 region is CASSIPVTDTQYF. The CDR3 coding sequence is TGTGCCAGCAGTATCCCCGTCACAGATACGCAGTATTTT.

V usage is TRBV19 and J usage is TRBJ2-7, with a weak D call TRBD2 (6 bases). V lost 1 base to trimming and J lost 6 bases, with 16 bases between them. CDR1 is LNHDA and CDR2 is SQIVND in the germline V gene (reference sequence). The CDR3 extends over 15 amino acids. The DNA of the CDR3 is TGTGCCAGTAGTATAGCCTCAGGGAGGAGAGGCGAGCAGTACTTC. Residues: CASSIASGRRGEQYF. The full variable domain, in which reference TRBV19 and TRBJ2-7 provide the parts outside the CDR3, is DGGITQSPKYLFRKEGQNVTLSCEQNLNHDAMYWYRQDPGQGLRLIYYSQIVNDFQKGDIAEGYSVSREKKESFPLTVTSAQKNPTAFYLCASSIASGRRGEQYFGPGTRLTVT.

The chain uses TRBV7-2 and TRBJ2-7, with D possibly matching TRBD2 (6 bases). CDR3 length: 16 residues. CDR1 SGHTA and CDR2 FQGNSA come from the germline V gene. The germline V and J ends were trimmed by 1 base and 11 bases, with 24 bases remaining between them. CDR3 amino acids: CASSLDTGTELRWEYF. CDR3 sequence (DNA): TGTGCCAGCAGCTTAGATACCGGGACTGAACTACGGTGGGAGTACTTC. The entire variable domain, with the rest obtained from reference TRBV7-2 and TRBJ2-7, is as follows: GAGVSQSPSNKVTEKGKDVELRCDPISGHTALYWYRQSLGQGLEFLIYFQGNSAPDKSGLPSDRFSAERTGGSVSTLTIQRTQQEDSAVYLCASSLDTGTELRWEYFGPGTRLTVT.

CDR3 DNA: TGCGCCAGCAGCCAAGGTATACAGGAACTTAATGAAAAACTGTTTTTT. It specifies CASSQGIQELNEKLFF. V gene TRBV4-3 combines with J gene TRBJ1-4; a possible D gene is TRBD1 (5 bases). Between the trimmed V and J ends, which lost 1 base and 4 bases, there was a span of 13 bases. CDR3 length equals 16 residues. Germline CDR1 and CDR2: LGHNA and YSLEER.

This clone was recorded a few times. The chain recombines TRBV15 with TRBJ1-3, with 9 bases lining up with TRBD1. Germline CDR1 reads LNHNV; CDR2 reads YYDKDF (reference sequence). After removal of 0 bases from V and 5 bases from J, the junction contained 8 bases not matched to a gene. The CDR3 is 17 residues long. The CDR3 spells CATSRDGGTGWRNTIYF. CDR3 nucleotides: TGTGCCACCAGCAGAGATGGGGGGACAGGGTGGCGAAACACCATATATTTT. Filled out from reference TRBV15 and TRBJ1-3, the complete variable domain reads DAMVIQNPRYQVTQFGKPVTLSCSQTLNHNVMYWYQQKSSQAPKLLFHYYDKDFNNEADTPDNFQSRRPNTSFCFLDIRSPGLGDTAMYLCATSRDGGTGWRNTIYFGEGSWLTVV.

V gene TRBV30 combines with J gene TRBJ2-1; 8 nucleotides match TRBD2. The V gene's germline CDR1 is GTSNPN and CDR2 SVGIG (reference sequence). V trimming: 2 bases; J trimming: 8 bases; junction bases outside the gene matches: 5. The CDR3 length is 13 residues. Here the CDR3 reads CAWSRGRIHEQFF. The CDR3, as DNA: TGTGCCTGGAGTCGCGGGAGGATCCATGAGCAGTTCTTC.

This chain joins TRBV28 and TRBJ1-5, with 7 positions matching TRBD1. This CDR3 has 15 amino acids. Germline CDR1 MDHEN, CDR2 SYDVKM. Germline trimming cut 7 bases from V and 2 bases from J; bases unmatched to any gene: 8. The CDR3 sequence: CASTPEGAGNQPQHF. The CDR3 DNA follows: TGTGCCAGCACCCCTGAGGGGGCGGGCAATCAGCCCCAGCATTTT. Full variable domain (outside the CDR3, taken from reference TRBV28 and TRBJ1-5): DVKVTQSSRYLVKRTGEKVFLECVQDMDHENMFWYRQDPGLGLRLIYFSYDVKMKEKGDIPEGYSVSREKKERFSLILESASTNQTSMYLCASTPEGAGNQPQHFGDGTRLSIL.

V usage is TRBV2 and J usage is TRBJ1-1, with D possibly matching TRBD1 (5 bases). Trimming removed 3 bases from V and 12 bases from J, with 11 bases in between. This CDR3 has 11 amino acids. Germline V gene sequence: CDR1 SNHLY, CDR2 FYNNEI. This chain's CDR3 is CASSDRGRTFF. CDR3 bases: TGTGCCAGCAGTGATCGGGGGAGGACTTTCTTT.

J is TRBJ2-1 and V is TRBV6-4; TRBD2 aligns across 8 bases. This CDR3 has 16 residues. Germline-derived CDR1 and CDR2 are MRHNA and SNTAGT. V lost 4 bases to trimming and J lost 4 bases; unmatched junction nucleotides: 9. The CDR3 sequence is CASSGVFGRVYNEQFF. The CDR3, as DNA: TGTGCCAGCAGTGGGGTCTTCGGGAGGGTGTACAATGAGCAGTTCTTC.

The table lists this clone with a count of one. The V and J genes are TRBV11-2 and TRBJ1-1; the D gene is possibly TRBD1 (5 bases). The V gene lost 1 base and the J gene lost 7 bases, with 7 bases spanning the gap. The CDR3 length is 12 residues. The germline gives CDR1 SGHAT, CDR2 FQNNGV. CDR3 nucleotide sequence: TGTGCCAGCAGCTTAGGGGGGGATGAAGCTTTCTTT. Amino acid sequence: CASSLGGDEAFF.

The rearrangement joins TRBV7-9 to TRBJ1-5, with D tentatively TRBD1 (6 bases). The germline V gene encodes CDR1 SEHNR and CDR2 FQNEAQ (reference sequence). V lost 5 bases and J 7 bases, leaving 15 bases between the germline ends. This CDR3 has 14 amino acids. The DNA of the CDR3 is TGTGCCAGCAGCGCAAGGGATCAGGGGCAGCCCCAGCATTTT. Translation gives CASSARDQGQPQHF.

This clone showed up just once. The gene calls are TRBV19 and TRBJ2-7; TRBD1 matches 8 bases. J lost 4 bases, V lost 0 bases, and 5 bases had no gene match. This CDR3 region has 15 residues. CDR1 LNHDA and CDR2 SQIVND come from the germline V gene (reference sequence). CDR3 in amino acids: CASSIDDRGRYEQYF. In DNA, the CDR3 is TGTGCCAGTAGTATAGACGACAGGGGACGATACGAGCAGTACTTC.

The CDR3 region has the DNA TGTGCCAGCAGTCCCGGACAGGGCATGGGCTACACCTTC. Translating gives CASSPGQGMGYTF. This chain connects TRBV28 to TRBJ1-2; 8 nucleotides match TRBD1. Germline V gene data show CDR1 as MDHEN and CDR2 as SYDVKM. The CDR3 loop spans 13 amino acids. The V gene end was trimmed by 5 bases and the J gene end by 8 bases; junction bases not matched to a gene: 7.

A few counts support this clone. The genes are TRBV28 and TRBJ1-1; D not resolved. The CDR3 covers 10 residues. Trimming left V 10 bases short and J 3 bases short, with 6 bases between. The germline gives CDR1 MDHEN, CDR2 SYDVKM. The CDR3 DNA reads as TGTGCCACAGGTGACACTGAAGCTTTCTTT. The encoded protein is CATGDTEAFF.

The chain uses TRBV7-2 and TRBJ2-3; 10 nucleotides align to TRBD2. After removal of 8 bases from V and 1 base from J, the junction contained 3 bases not matched to a gene. CDR1 and CDR2 (germline): SGHTA, FQGNSA. The CDR3 has 14 amino acids. CDR3 loop: CASGLAGGTDTQYF. CDR3 sequence (DNA): TGTGCCAGCGGGCTAGCGGGAGGCACAGATACGCAGTATTTT.

This CDR3 reads CASSSAPLNTEAFF. The CDR3 bases are TGTGCCAGCAGCTCCGCGCCTCTGAACACTGAAGCTTTCTTT. This rearrangement joins TRBV6-6 to TRBJ1-1, with D hard to call. Trimming pared 6 bases from V and 0 bases from J, leaving 11 bases between. This CDR3 is built from 14 residues. Germline V gene data show CDR1 as MNHNY and CDR2 as SVGAGI (reference sequence).

The V call is TRBV27, the J call TRBJ1-6; 9 bases map to TRBD1. This CDR3 contains 16 residues. Trimming at V came to 5 bases and at J to 7 bases, leaving 9 bases not matched to a gene. From germline, CDR1 is MNHEY and CDR2 SMNVEV (reference sequence). In DNA, the CDR3 is TGTGCCAGCAGTCCGACCGGGGACAGGGCAAATTCACCCCTCCACTTT. As protein: CASSPTGDRANSPLHF.

With regard to this clone: The sample holds other DNA sequences that translate to the same CDR3. The chain carries TRBV18 and TRBJ1-5, with TRBD1 as a possible D gene (5 bases). Trimming took off 4 bases at V and 0 bases at J, with 7 bases between the two ends. The CDR3 length is 14 residues. CDR1 is KGHSH and CDR2 is LQKENI in the germline V gene. The CDR3, as DNA: TGTGCCAGCTCACTGACAGATAGCAATCAGCCCCAGCATTTT. Translation gives CASSLTDSNQPQHF.